The present entry profiles one TCR beta chain with its context. V was clipped by 3 bases and J by 1 base, with 2 bases between them. The CDR3 has 12 residues. Sequencing was performed with immunoSEQ multiplex PCR; in TCRdb, only in-frame clones are kept and a portion is missing. The sample has roughly 71,000 clones, roughly 88% seen once. The data were obtained in a study of blood T cell repertoires in COVID-19. Whole-study context: The analysed material was cDNA or gDNA that came from T cells, B-cell-depleted T cells, or PBMCs.

J is TRBJ2-3 and V is TRBV12-3 or TRBV12-4; D is uncertain. This TCR was recovered from a man younger than 40 with acute or convalescent COVID-19. What was sequenced was peripheral blood. The CDR3 coding sequence is TGTGCCAGCAGTTTCGGCACAGATACGCAGTATTTT. Translation: CASSFGTDTQYF.